This T cell receptor beta chain emerged from a study of T cells after yellow fever vaccination. This clonotype was counted at least ten times. The antigen is not known. Each CDR3 protein gets one entry after TCRdb re-called the 5' RACE reads with MiXCR. The profile shows a few hundred thousand distinct CDR3 sequences, about 4% of them singletons. Study-level findings and limits: A minor fraction of clonotypes spanned both CD4 and CD8 compartments. Compared with primary, the secondary response was weaker and peaked at day 5, not 15.

The TCR comes from a man in his late teens or twenties who received the YFV17D yellow fever vaccine. The specimen comprised PBMCs, sampled 5 days after the yellow fever booster vaccination.

DNA of the CDR3: TGTGCCAGCAGTTCTGGGGCAGCGGGAGGGAACACTGAAGCTTTCTTT. Translated, it gives CASSSGAAGGNTEAFF. The V gene is TRBV28, the J gene TRBJ1-1; perhaps TRBD1 as D (5 bases). Germline values: CDR1 MDHEN, CDR2 SYDVKM. The CDR3 spans 16 residues. With 4 bases removed from V and 1 base from J, the gap between germline ends came to 16 bases.